A single T cell receptor beta chain is shown here with its context. Its antigen is undetermined. Time point meaning: sample taken at primary tumor resection. The donor population consisted of over 55 patients with untreated, early-stage non-small cell lung cancer. Unsorted tumor, nontumor lung tissue or cryopreserved PBMC supplied the whole RNA. Germline V gene lookup returns CDR1 SGDLS and CDR2 YYNGEE. V was pared by 0 bases and J by 5 bases, with 11 bases between. The length of the CDR3 is 14 residues. This record comes from a study of spatial heterogeneity in lung cancer. Study findings and constraints: Detection of ubiquitous tumor TCRs in blood was higher at resection than follow-up.

The library protocol tagged each TCR cDNA with a unique molecular identifier. MiXCR was run by TCRdb on the 5' RACE reads, yielding one entry per CDR3 protein. The repertoire includes about 7,900 distinct CDR3 sequences, 4.5% of them detected once, and about 27% sits in the top ten. The source was PBMCs, collected at surgery. The clonotype originates from a male donor with early-stage non-small cell lung cancer. The chain joins TRBV9 to TRBJ1-2; possible D gene TRBD1, 5 bases. The CDR3 loop is CASSVEGRGYGYTF. CDR3 bases: TGTGCCAGCAGCGTAGAGGGGCGAGGGTATGGCTACACCTTC.